These 32 T cell receptor beta chains share one sample of origin, sequenced in a study of blood T cell repertoires in COVID-19. Repertoires were generated with immunoSEQ multiplex PCR, while TCRdb's copy carries only in-frame clones and drops some. The sample lists roughly 150,000 clones; 65% to 80% were seen once. The source material was PBMCs or T cells enriched from blood (not recorded which). These receptors were obtained from a woman between 65 and 79 years old in a cohort exposed to, infected with or recovered from COVID-19 (not recorded which).

V is TRBV7-3 and J is TRBJ1-6, with TRBD1 identical over 8 bases. Germline trimming cut 5 bases from V and 8 bases from J; bases unmatched to any gene: 8. The germline V gene encodes CDR1 SGHTA and CDR2 FQGTGA. This CDR3 has 15 residues. CDR3 DNA: TGTGCCAGCAGCCCAGGACAGGGCTTACATTCACCCCTCCACTTT. Its protein product is CASSPGQGLHSPLHF.

This chain connects TRBV12-3 or TRBV12-4 to TRBJ2-2, with unresolved D. The CDR3 has 13 residues. Trimming left V 7 bases short and J 5 bases short, with 11 bases between. CDR3 sequence: CASKNLRTGELFF. The CDR3 DNA follows: TGTGCCAGCAAGAATCTACGTACCGGGGAGCTGTTTTTT.

The rearrangement uses TRBV7-2 and TRBJ2-1, with 8 positions matching TRBD2. J was trimmed by 0 bases and V by 5 bases; bases with no gene match: 6. The CDR3 contains 16 residues. Germline CDR1 and CDR2: SGHTA and FQGNSA. The DNA of the CDR3 is TGTGCCAGCAGCAGCGCCGGGACTAGCTCCTACAATGAGCAGTTCTTC. Translating it yields CASSSAGTSSYNEQFF.

This clone was counted between two and nine times. V usage is TRBV6-2 or TRBV6-3 and J usage is TRBJ1-6, with D possibly TRBD1 on 5 matching bases. Trimming took 5 bases from V and 7 from J, leaving 12 bases between them. This CDR3 contains 14 residues. Germline assignment: CDR1 MNHEY and CDR2 SVGEGT. CDR3 DNA sequence: TGTGCCAGCAGTCGAGACAGAGCAAATTCACCCCTCCACTTT. Residues: CASSRDRANSPLHF.

J is TRBJ1-4 and V is TRBV29-1; tentative D call: TRBD1 (5 bases). The CDR3 is 12 residues long. Germline lookup yields CDR1 SQVTM and CDR2 ANQGSEA. Trimming cost V 6 bases and J 6 bases, with 11 bases left between them. The CDR3 coding sequence is TGCAGCGTAGCGGGACCGGATGAAAAACTGTTTTTT. Its translation is CSVAGPDEKLFF.

The V call is TRBV12-5, the J call TRBJ2-1, with 8 bases that match TRBD2. V dropped 7 bases and J dropped 9; count of bases not matched to a gene: 11. The germline V gene encodes CDR1 LGHNT and CDR2 FRNRAP. This CDR3 is 14 amino acids long. CDR3 coding DNA: TGTGCTAGTGCTGGGGGCGGGAGGTTAGGTGAGCAGTTCTTC. It codes for CASAGGGRLGEQFF.

The chain uses TRBV28 and TRBJ2-7; 11 positions match TRBD2. Trimming took 7 bases from V and 1 from J; bases not matched to a gene: 6. Germline CDR1 MDHEN, CDR2 SYDVKM. The CDR3 totals 15 residues. This CDR3 reads CASTPGTSGSYEQYF. As DNA, the CDR3 is TGTGCCAGCACCCCAGGGACTAGCGGATCCTACGAGCAGTACTTC.

The chain joins TRBV6-5 to TRBJ1-4, with D uncertain. This CDR3 region has 14 residues. CDR1 is MNHEY, CDR2 SVGAGI, per germline. Trimming shortened V by 8 bases and J by 5 bases, and 15 bases separated the two germline ends. The CDR3 reads CASRGTIRNEKLFF. The CDR3 DNA is TGTGCCAGCCGGGGAACAATTCGGAATGAAAAACTGTTTTTT.

This clone appeared a single time. J is TRBJ2-7 and V is TRBV19, with D tentatively TRBD2 (5 bases). Germline V gene sequence: CDR1 LNHDA, CDR2 SQIVND (reference sequence). The CDR3 totals 14 residues. Trimming took off 4 bases at V and 2 bases at J, with 12 bases between the two ends. The CDR3 nucleotides are TGTGCCAGTAGTAACTCCGGACTCCCCTACGAGCAGTACTTC. Translation: CASSNSGLPYEQYF.

The V and J genes are TRBV7-9 and TRBJ1-1; D might be TRBD1 (6 bases). The CDR3 has 17 residues. Trimming shortened V by 7 bases and J by 1 base, and 22 bases separated the two germline ends. CDR1 SEHNR and CDR2 FQNEAQ come from the germline V gene (reference sequence). In DNA, the CDR3 is TGTGCCAGCAAGAGACCCAACGGCCGGACAGCGAACACTGAAGCTTTCTTT. This codes for CASKRPNGRTANTEAFF.

This chain links TRBV7-9 with TRBJ2-7; the match to TRBD2 covers 14 bases. There are 16 residues in the CDR3. Germline V gene sequence: CDR1 SEHNR, CDR2 FQNEAQ (reference sequence). Trimming cost V 3 bases and J 7 bases; bases outside gene matches: 8. The CDR3 region has the DNA TGTGCCAGCAGCTTGGTTCCGGGACTAGCGGGAGCAGAGCAGTACTTC. It codes for CASSLVPGLAGAEQYF.

The CDR3 coding sequence is TGTGCCAGCAGCCAGACAGGGGCCTTGGCCTACGAGCAGTACTTC. Encoded protein: CASSQTGALAYEQYF. The genes are TRBV3-1 (or the pseudogene TRBV3-2) and TRBJ2-7; 8 bases map to TRBD1. This CDR3 is 15 amino acids long. J lost 2 bases, V lost 3 bases, and 6 bases had no gene match. In germline, CDR1 is LGHDT, CDR2 YNNKEL (reference sequence).

In this sample, this clone turned up a few times. This chain joins TRBV18 and TRBJ1-2; 8 nucleotides line up with TRBD1. V was clipped by 2 bases and J by 7 bases; unmatched bases: 12. Per germline, CDR1 KGHSH and CDR2 LQKENI. The CDR3 runs 16 residues. The CDR3 region is CASSPTGNDRGFGYTF. The CDR3 coding sequence is TGTGCCAGCTCACCAACGGGGAATGACAGGGGATTTGGCTACACCTTC. Filled out from reference TRBV18 and TRBJ1-2, the complete variable domain reads NAGVMQNPRHLVRRRGQEARLRCSPMKGHSHVYWYRQLPEEGLKFMVYLQKENIIDESGMPKERFSAEFPKEGPSILRIQQVVRGDSAAYFCASSPTGNDRGFGYTFGSGTRLTVV.

V and J are TRBV27 and TRBJ2-1; maybe TRBD2 (6 bases). Germline CDR1 and CDR2: MNHEY and SMNVEV (reference sequence). The CDR3 totals 14 residues. V was trimmed by 3 bases and J by 10 bases, leaving 16 bases between them. The CDR3 DNA reads as TGTGCCAGCAGTTTGGAGGGTCGGATGGGCGAGCAGTTCTTC. This codes for CASSLEGRMGEQFF.

The J gene is TRBJ2-1, the V gene TRBV19, with 14 bases fitting TRBD2. The CDR3 extends over 17 amino acids. Germline assignment: CDR1 LNHDA and CDR2 SQIVND (reference sequence). With V trimmed by 10 bases and J by 5 bases, 13 bases remained unmatched. This chain's CDR3 is CATRGTSGSVLNNEQFF. Here the CDR3 DNA reads TGTGCCACCAGAGGGACTAGCGGGAGCGTCCTTAACAATGAGCAGTTCTTC.

DNA for the CDR3: TGTGCCAGCAGCCAAGATTGGACTAGCGGGATAAGGGGCAATGAGCAGTTCTTC. This encodes CASSQDWTSGIRGNEQFF. The V call is TRBV3-1 (or the pseudogene TRBV3-2), the J call TRBJ2-1; TRBD2 agrees at 12 bases. The germline V gene encodes CDR1 LGHDT and CDR2 YNNKEL (reference sequence). This CDR3 has 18 amino acids. V trimming: 0 bases; J trimming: 6 bases; junction bases outside the gene matches: 9.

The chain couples TRBV28 to TRBJ2-5; D call uncertain. V was shortened by 3 bases and J by 4 bases, with 6 bases between the two germline ends. Germline CDR1 and CDR2: MDHEN and SYDVKM. CDR3 length: 12 residues. The CDR3 loop is CASSFGRETQYF. The CDR3 bases are TGTGCCAGCAGTTTCGGTCGAGAGACCCAGTACTTC. Drawing the rest from reference TRBV28 and TRBJ2-5, the complete variable domain is DVKVTQSSRYLVKRTGEKVFLECVQDMDHENMFWYRQDPGLGLRLIYFSYDVKMKEKGDIPEGYSVSREKKERFSLILESASTNQTSMYLCASSFGRETQYFGPGTRLLVL.

The rearrangement joins TRBV28 to TRBJ1-3; the match to TRBD1 covers 9 bases. J gave up 8 bases and V 8 bases, and 7 bases lay outside the gene matches. The CDR3 covers 13 residues. Per the germline V gene, CDR1 is MDHEN and CDR2 is SYDVKM. The CDR3 region has the DNA TGTGCCAGCCAAGGGACAGGGTGGCACACCATATATTTT. Its translation: CASQGTGWHTIYF. Based on the CDR3 plus reference TRBV28 and TRBJ1-3, the full variable domain is DVKVTQSSRYLVKRTGEKVFLECVQDMDHENMFWYRQDPGLGLRLIYFSYDVKMKEKGDIPEGYSVSREKKERFSLILESASTNQTSMYLCASQGTGWHTIYFGEGSWLTVV.

V and J are TRBV18 and TRBJ1-1; 9 bases map to TRBD1. CDR1 is KGHSH, CDR2 LQKENI, per germline. V was pared by 3 bases and J by 4 bases, with 6 bases of the junction left unmatched. The CDR3 is 15 residues long. DNA for the CDR3: TGTGCCAGCTCACCCTGGACAGGGGTTAGCACTGAAGCTTTCTTT. It codes for CASSPWTGVSTEAFF.

The chain combines TRBV2 with TRBJ2-2, with D uncertain. Trimming cost V 2 bases and J 8 bases, with 3 bases left between them. The CDR3 is 11 amino acids. Per the germline V gene, CDR1 is SNHLY and CDR2 is FYNNEI. The CDR3 reads CASSESGELFF. Here the CDR3 DNA reads TGTGCCAGCAGTGAATCAGGGGAGCTGTTTTTT.

This clone was picked up a small number of times. This chain links TRBV19 with TRBJ2-3, with 8 positions matching TRBD2. Trimming removed 7 bases from V and 0 bases from J; junction bases left unmatched: 6. This CDR3 has 15 residues. Germline loops: CDR1 LNHDA, CDR2 SQIVND (reference sequence). The CDR3 nucleotides read TGTGCCAGTAAAGGTGCTAGCGGGAGCACAGATACGCAGTATTTT. Residues: CASKGASGSTDTQYF.

The chain is built from TRBV5-1 and TRBJ2-3; D is uncertain. This CDR3 region has 14 residues. Germline CDR1 is SGHRS and CDR2 is YFSETQ. With 4 bases removed from V and 2 bases from J, the gap between germline ends came to 11 bases. The CDR3 loop reads CASSPRQDTDTQYF. The CDR3 DNA is TGCGCCAGCAGCCCCCGCCAGGACACAGATACGCAGTATTTT.

The chain employs TRBV28 and TRBJ2-1, with unresolved D. Germline values: CDR1 MDHEN, CDR2 SYDVKM. The CDR3 runs to 11 residues. Trimming pared 7 bases from V and 7 bases from J, leaving 8 bases between. CDR3: CASTGRNEQFF. For the CDR3, the DNA is TGTGCCAGCACAGGAAGAAATGAGCAGTTCTTC.

The chain combines TRBV11-3 with TRBJ2-7, with 9 bases that match TRBD2. V lost 1 base, J lost 3 bases, and 10 bases stayed unmatched. CDR1 SGHNT and CDR2 YENEEA come from the germline V gene. This CDR3 is built from 17 residues. The DNA of the CDR3 is TGTGCCAGCAGCTTAGGCGGAGCGGGAGGCTTACACTACGAGCAGTACTTC. Its translation: CASSLGGAGGLHYEQYF.

V gene TRBV5-1 combines with J gene TRBJ1-5, with D tentatively TRBD1 (6 bases). The V gene lost 4 bases and the J gene lost 0 bases, with 11 bases spanning the gap. Germline V gives CDR1 SGHRS, CDR2 YFSETQ. The length of the CDR3 is 15 residues. The CDR3 DNA reads TGCGCCAGCAGCCCAGGGGCCAATAGCAATCAGCCCCAGCATTTT. Protein: CASSPGANSNQPQHF. Together with reference TRBV5-1 and TRBJ1-5, the CDR3 gives the full variable domain: KAGVTQTPRYLIKTRGQQVTLSCSPISGHRSVSWYQQTPGQGLQFLFEYFSETQRNKGNFPGRFSGRQFSNSRSEMNVSTLELGDSALYLCASSPGANSNQPQHFGDGTRLSIL.

V is TRBV27 and J is TRBJ2-5, with 9 nucleotides matching TRBD1. The CDR3 loop spans 13 amino acids. Germline CDR1 is MNHEY and CDR2 is SMNVEV (reference sequence). After removal of 7 bases from V and 2 bases from J, the junction contained 2 bases not matched to a gene. DNA of the CDR3: TGTGCCAGCACCGGGACAGGGCAAGAGACCCAGTACTTC. Its translation is CASTGTGQETQYF.

This chain links TRBV12-3 or TRBV12-4 with TRBJ1-1; D remains ambiguous. The length of the CDR3 is 13 residues. V shed 2 bases and J shed 5 bases, with 9 bases lying between them. The CDR3 region is CASSLSPWTEAFF. CDR3 nucleotides: TGTGCCAGCAGTTTAAGCCCCTGGACTGAAGCTTTCTTT.

The chain combines TRBV27 with TRBJ2-3, with 9 nucleotides matching TRBD2. Germline CDR1 MNHEY, CDR2 SMNVEV (reference sequence). V gave up 4 bases and J gave up 2 bases; unmatched junction bases: 7. This CDR3 is built from 16 residues. The CDR3: CASSSLLAGFTDTQYF. For the CDR3, the DNA is TGTGCCAGCAGTTCCCTCCTAGCGGGATTCACAGATACGCAGTATTTT.

The chain joins TRBV28 to TRBJ2-7; a possible D gene is TRBD2 (6 bases). With 10 bases removed from V and 4 bases from J, the gap between germline ends came to 14 bases. CDR1 is MDHEN, CDR2 SYDVKM, per germline. The CDR3 extends over 12 amino acids. CDR3 bases: TGTGCCACCCAGACAAGCGGGTACGAGCAGTACTTC. Amino acid sequence: CATQTSGYEQYF.

This chain links TRBV11-3 with TRBJ1-5; 8 bases are a match to TRBD1. V trimming: 6 bases; J trimming: 5 bases; junction bases outside the gene matches: 3. Germline values: CDR1 SGHNT, CDR2 YENEEA. The CDR3 sequence is 13 residues long. The CDR3 here is CASRAGGDQPQHF. DNA of the CDR3: TGTGCCAGCAGAGCAGGGGGCGATCAGCCCCAGCATTTT.

This clone was counted a single time. The chain carries TRBV5-4 and TRBJ2-2, with 10 bases that match TRBD1. The junction had 9 bases not matched to a gene; V was cut back by 4 bases and J by 0 bases. The germline CDR1 and CDR2 sequences are SGHNT and YYREEE (reference sequence). The CDR3 runs to 18 residues. CDR3 sequence (DNA): TGTGCCAGCAGCGAACCGACAGGGGGCAGGGCGAACACCGGGGAGCTGTTTTTT. Its translation is CASSEPTGGRANTGELFF.

The V gene is TRBV24-1, the J gene TRBJ1-2; D call uncertain. The V end lost 3 bases, the J end lost 1 base, and 5 bases lay between the germline ends. This CDR3 comprises 13 residues. Germline CDR1 reads KGHDR; CDR2 reads SFDVKD. The CDR3 sequence: CATSDPFNYGYTF. CDR3 nucleotides: TGTGCCACCAGTGATCCATTTAACTATGGCTACACCTTC.